Sequencing of this TCR beta chain was carried out in a study of blood T cells in healthy people across ages. Comments on this clonotype: As yet, its antigen is unknown.

A sample-barcoded 5' primer and a J-beta primer mix were used in a second PCR of roughly 6 to 11 cycles. Each cDNA molecule received a tag from a template-switch adaptor that had 12 random nucleotides. Each CDR3 protein gets one entry after TCRdb re-called the 5' RACE reads with MiXCR. This sample has about 1.6 million distinct CDR3 sequences; roughly 32% occur once, and the top ten carry roughly 12%. Whole-study results and caveats: CMV status of donors was unknown, possibly confounding expanded clonotype changes. Reliance upon unsorted PBMCs precluded definitive naive versus antigen-experienced comparison.

The extraction recovered at least 5.5 micrograms of total RNA per sample. V lost 4 bases, J lost 5 bases, and 8 bases stayed unmatched. In germline, CDR1 is SGHAT, CDR2 FQNNGV. This CDR3 spans 15 amino acids. The material sequenced was blood. The chain couples TRBV11-2 to TRBJ2-3; 8 bases are a match to TRBD2. The TCR originated in a woman in her 30s in good health. The CDR3 spells CASSSRGVVRDTQYF. CDR3 bases: TGTGCCAGCAGCTCGCGGGGGGTAGTGAGAGATACGCAGTATTTT.